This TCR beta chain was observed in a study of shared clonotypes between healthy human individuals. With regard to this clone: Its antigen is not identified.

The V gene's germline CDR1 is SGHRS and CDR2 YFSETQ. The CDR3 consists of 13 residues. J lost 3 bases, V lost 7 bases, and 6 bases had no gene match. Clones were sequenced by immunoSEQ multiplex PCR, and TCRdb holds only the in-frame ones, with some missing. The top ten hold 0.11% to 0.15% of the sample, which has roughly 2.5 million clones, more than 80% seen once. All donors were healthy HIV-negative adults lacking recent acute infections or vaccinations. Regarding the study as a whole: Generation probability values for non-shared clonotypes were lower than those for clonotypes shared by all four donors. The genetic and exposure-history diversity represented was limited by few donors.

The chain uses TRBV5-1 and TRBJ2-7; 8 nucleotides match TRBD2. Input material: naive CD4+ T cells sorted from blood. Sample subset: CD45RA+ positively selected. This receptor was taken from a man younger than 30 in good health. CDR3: CASGGGGNYEQYF. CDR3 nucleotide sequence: TGCGCCAGCGGAGGCGGGGGGAACTACGAGCAGTACTTC.